The rows below give T cell receptor beta chains drawn from one sample of a study of blood T cell repertoires in COVID-19. Only in-frame clones appear in the TCRdb table, and some are missing; sequencing was by immunoSEQ multiplex PCR. Seen here are about 330,000 clones, roughly 88% observed once, and the top ten hold approximately 4%. Sequencing used peripheral blood. All receptors derive from a woman aged 45-60 years with active or convalescent COVID-19. CDR3s include the opening cysteine and the closing phenylalanine or tryptophan. Fields, in order: D gene, V gene, clone size, J gene, CDR3 DNA, CDR3 protein. A D gene is named only where the DNA matches it firmly. A clone size is listed for some rows: how often the clone was seen (once, few, many), or a class if it is expanded.

TRBD1,TRBV27,few,TRBJ1-6,TGTGCCAGCAGGACAGGGAGCGCCTATAATTCACCCCTCCACTTT,CASRTGSAYNSPLHF
TRBD1,TRBV11-2,.,TRBJ2-3,TGTGCCAGCAGCTTAGTGGGCACGGACAGGGGCACAGATACGCAGTATTTT,CASSLVGTDRGTDTQYF
.,TRBV28,.,TRBJ2-7,TGTGCCAGCAGCCGGTTATGGGGGGTTACCTACGAGCAGTACTTC,CASSRLWGVTYEQYF
TRBD1,TRBV5-4,few,TRBJ1-2,TGTGCCAGCAGCTTGGGGGGACAGCTAAATGGCGGCTACACCTTC,CASSLGGQLNGGYTF
TRBD2,TRBV7-8,.,TRBJ2-7,TGTGCCAGCAGCTTAGTTCTTGTGGCTAGCGGGGACTACGAGCAGTACTTC,CASSLVLVASGDYEQYF
.,TRBV6-2/TRBV6-3,.,TRBJ2-4,TGTGCCAGCAGTCTCGGGATACTAGCCAAAAACATTCAGTACTTC,CASSLGILAKNIQYF
.,TRBV9,.,TRBJ2-1,TGTGCCAGCAGCGTAGTTTCGGGGTCCCACAATGAGCAGTTCTTC,CASSVVSGSHNEQFF
TRBD1,TRBV7-9,.,TRBJ1-1,TGTGCCAGCAGCGGACAGGGGAGGAACACTGAAGCTTTCTTT,CASSGQGRNTEAFF
.,TRBV19,.,TRBJ2-4,TGTGCCAGTAGTATAGGGGCGATAGCCAAAAACATTCAGTACTTC,CASSIGAIAKNIQYF
.,TRBV7-2,.,TRBJ2-1,TGTGCCAGCAGCTTAAGCCCGGAGGAGGAGCAGTTCTTC,CASSLSPEEEQFF
.,TRBV28,.,TRBJ1-1,TGTGCCAGCAGTTTGTTGCCCTCCGGCACTGAAGCTTTCTTT,CASSLLPSGTEAFF
.,TRBV11-3,.,TRBJ2-5,TGTGCCAGCAGCTTGGACGGAGGAAAGACCCAGTACTTC,CASSLDGGKTQYF
.,TRBV7-6,.,TRBJ2-2,TGTGCCAGCAGCGCGGACATCACCGGGGAGCTGTTTTTT,CASSADITGELFF
.,TRBV19,once,TRBJ1-1,TGTGCCAGTAGTAGAGCGAACACTGAAGCTTTCTTT,CASSRANTEAFF
TRBD2,TRBV5-6,.,TRBJ2-1,TGTGCCAGCACCCCCGATTGGCGGGGGTCGTCGAATGAGCAGTTCTTC,CASTPDWRGSSNEQFF
.,TRBV30,.,TRBJ1-5,TGTGCCTGGAGTAGGGAGGGAACCCTCAATCAGCCCCAGCATTTT,CAWSREGTLNQPQHF
.,TRBV6-5,once,TRBJ2-7,TGTGCCAGCAAAAGGTTTCGGGGTTACGAGCAGTACTTC,CASKRFRGYEQYF
.,TRBV6-6,.,TRBJ2-1,TGTGCCAGCAGTTACGGAGGTAGCGCCACTGATAATGAGCAGTTCTTC,CASSYGGSATDNEQFF
TRBD2,TRBV18,.,TRBJ2-7,TGTGCCAGCTCACCAAAGCTAGCGGGTCACTCCTACGAGCAGTACTTC,CASSPKLAGHSYEQYF
.,TRBV30,few,TRBJ2-2,TGTGCCTGGAACAGGGACACCGGGGAGCTGTTTTTT,CAWNRDTGELFF
TRBD1,TRBV11-2,.,TRBJ2-2,TGTGCCAGCAGCTTAGGGACAGGGAACACCGGGGAGCTGTTTTTT,CASSLGTGNTGELFF
TRBD1,TRBV27,.,TRBJ1-2,TGTGCCAGCAGTTTATCCGGGACAGGGCTGTACTATGGCTACACCTTC,CASSLSGTGLYYGYTF
.,TRBV4-1,.,TRBJ2-7,TGCGCCAGCAGCCAGGAACGGGACTTCTACGAGCAGTACTTC,CASSQERDFYEQYF
.,TRBV7-2,.,TRBJ2-2,TGTGCCAGCAGCCATAGGGACATGGGCACCGGGGAGCTGTTTTTT,CASSHRDMGTGELFF
TRBD2,TRBV7-9,once,TRBJ2-7,TGTGCCAGCAGCTTATCGACTAGCGGGGAATACGAGCAGTACTTC,CASSLSTSGEYEQYF
TRBD2,TRBV6-5,.,TRBJ2-2,TGTGCCAGCGGAACTAGCGGGGGGAACACCGGGGAGCTGTTTTTT,CASGTSGGNTGELFF
TRBD1,TRBV19,.,TRBJ2-3,TGTGCCAGTAGTGCGACAGGGGCCACAGATACGCAGTATTTT,CASSATGATDTQYF
TRBD1,TRBV27,.,TRBJ1-5,TGTGCCAGCAGCACAAGGTTCGGGACAGGGAATCAGCCCCAGCATTTT,CASSTRFGTGNQPQHF
.,TRBV30,once,TRBJ2-1,TGTGCCTGGAGTGTATACCGGGGCAATGAGCAGTTCTTC,CAWSVYRGNEQFF
TRBD2,TRBV9,.,TRBJ2-2,TGTGCCAGCAAAGCGGGAGAAGCCGGGGAGCTGTTTTTT,CASKAGEAGELFF
.,TRBV7-2,once,TRBJ1-5,TGTGCCAGCAGCTTACAGGGTGACCAGCCCCAGCATTTT,CASSLQGDQPQHF
.,TRBV14,.,TRBJ1-2,TGTGCCAGCAGCCGAACGACTGGGTCCGTCTATGGCTACACCTTC,CASSRTTGSVYGYTF
TRBD1,TRBV9,.,TRBJ1-4,TGTGCCAGCAGCACACAGGGGGAGGGCGAAAAACTGTTTTTT,CASSTQGEGEKLFF
TRBD1,TRBV30,.,TRBJ2-3,TGTGCCTGGAGTGTACGGCGGACAGGGAGTGCAGATACGCAGTATTTT,CAWSVRRTGSADTQYF
TRBD2,TRBV7-9,.,TRBJ2-1,TGTGCCAGCAGCTTAGTAGCGGGATATTCGGTTGAGCAGTTCTTC,CASSLVAGYSVEQFF
TRBD2,TRBV3-1/TRBV3-2,.,TRBJ2-5,TGTGCCAGCAGCCCCCGCTGGTCTAGCGGGGGTCTAGAGACCCAGTACTTC,CASSPRWSSGGLETQYF
.,TRBV5-1,.,TRBJ2-7,TGCGCCAGCAGCTTGGCACCGACAGGATCCTCCTACGAGCAGTACTTC,CASSLAPTGSSYEQYF
TRBD1,TRBV6-2/TRBV6-3,.,TRBJ1-2,TGTGCCAGCAGTCACCGGGACAGAACTCTCTATGGCTACACCTTC,CASSHRDRTLYGYTF
.,TRBV3-1/TRBV3-2,.,TRBJ1-1,TGTGCCAGCAGCCAAGTTAGGGGTAGTACTGAAGCTTTCTTT,CASSQVRGSTEAFF
.,TRBV18,.,TRBJ2-3,TGTGCCAGCTCACCACCAAACTCCCCAGATACGCAGTATTTT,CASSPPNSPDTQYF
.,TRBV27,.,TRBJ1-1,TGTGCCAGCACCACAAAAGGTGGTGGGGGACAAAAGAACACTGAAGCTTTCTTT,CASTTKGGGGQKNTEAFF
.,TRBV30,.,TRBJ1-2,TGTGCCTGGAGTAAGTTGGTCACCGGGAACTATGGCTACACCTTC,CAWSKLVTGNYGYTF
TRBD2,TRBV9,.,TRBJ2-5,TGTGCCAGCAGCGTAGATATAGCGGGAGGGCTGGAGACCCAGTACTTC,CASSVDIAGGLETQYF
.,TRBV18,.,TRBJ2-3,TGTGCCAGCTCACTAAACCGACAGGGCACAGATACGCAGTATTTT,CASSLNRQGTDTQYF
.,TRBV5-1,.,TRBJ1-1,TGCGCCAGCAGCCAGGAGGGACCTTCGAACACTGAAGCTTTCTTT,CASSQEGPSNTEAFF
TRBD1,TRBV7-9,.,TRBJ2-5,TGTGCCAGCAGCTTGGCCGGGACAGGGGTTACAGAGACCCAGTACTTC,CASSLAGTGVTETQYF
TRBD2,TRBV3-1/TRBV3-2,.,TRBJ2-3,TGTGCCAGCAGCCCTTGGACTAGCGGGGGGGGAGATACGCAGTATTTT,CASSPWTSGGGDTQYF
TRBD2,TRBV3-1/TRBV3-2,.,TRBJ2-5,TGTGCCAGCAGCCTTGGGGGACTAGCGGGAGTGGAGACCCAGTACTTC,CASSLGGLAGVETQYF
TRBD1,TRBV9,.,TRBJ1-2,TGTGCCAGCAGCCCGGGACAGGGGAACTATGGCTACACCTTC,CASSPGQGNYGYTF
TRBD1,TRBV7-6,.,TRBJ2-7,TGTGCCAGCAGCCCCCTGACAGGGGTCCACGAGCAGTACTTC,CASSPLTGVHEQYF
TRBD1,TRBV25-1,once,TRBJ1-3,TGTGCCAGCAGTCCAACCCCAGGGGGCTCTGGAAACACCATATATTTT,CASSPTPGGSGNTIYF
.,TRBV6-2/TRBV6-3,.,TRBJ2-4,TGTGCCAGCAGTCGCGAGCTCCTAGCCAAAAACATTCAGTACTTC,CASSRELLAKNIQYF
TRBD1,TRBV11-3,.,TRBJ2-7,TGTGCCAGCAGCGAGGACAGGGGGATGAACGAGCAGTACTTC,CASSEDRGMNEQYF
.,TRBV18,.,TRBJ1-5,TGTGCCAGCTCATTAGACAGGAATCAGCCCCAGCATTTT,CASSLDRNQPQHF